These 27 T cell receptor beta chains share one sample of origin, sequenced in a study of CD8+CD57+ T cells in acquired aplastic anemia. Genomic DNA served as template for TCR beta VDJ and CDR3 profiling. TCRdb re-derived calls from the reads in MiXCR, one entry per CDR3 protein. The data contain under 250,000 distinct CDR3 sequences, approximately 35% of them singletons. What was sequenced was sorted CD4+, CD8+, or CD8+CD57+ T cells (not recorded which) from PBMCs. These receptors all stem from a human donor in good health, serving as a control.

The CDR3 nucleotides read TGTGCCAGCAGTTTGATCGACCCTCGTGATGAGCAGTTCTTC. It specifies CASSLIDPRDEQFF. The chain combines TRBV2 with TRBJ2-1; D is unresolved. V gave up 5 bases and J gave up 8 bases, with 16 bases separating them. Germline CDR1 and CDR2: SNHLY and FYNNEI. This CDR3 spans 14 amino acids.

This clonotype was counted a few times. A much bigger clone sits one base away, suggesting this may be a read error. The J gene is TRBJ2-5, the V gene TRBV2, with a tentative D call TRBD1 (6 bases). Germline assignment: CDR1 SNHLY and CDR2 FYNNEI. There are 11 residues in the CDR3. The CDR3 is CASRKGETRYF. CDR3 nucleotides: TGTGCCAGCAGAAAGGGGGAGACCCGGTACTTC.

This clonotype was detected ten times or more. The chain has TRBV7-6 and TRBJ1-2; D is uncertain. This CDR3 contains 12 residues. From germline, CDR1 is SGHVS and CDR2 FNYEAQ. Trimming removed 6 bases at V and 4 bases at J, with 9 bases between. The CDR3 loop reads CASSGRRYGYTF. The CDR3 bases are TGTGCCAGCAGTGGCAGGCGCTATGGCTACACCTTC.

This chain uses TRBV7-8 with TRBJ1-2, with TRBD1 identical over 7 bases. J gave up 3 bases and V 6 bases, and 7 bases lay outside the gene matches. The CDR3 consists of 14 residues. Looked up from germline, CDR1 is SGHVS and CDR2 is FQNEAQ. This CDR3 is CASSEGTAHYGYTF. The CDR3 DNA reads as TGTGCCAGCAGTGAAGGGACAGCGCACTATGGCTACACCTTC.

Notes on this clonotype: At one end, the junction sequence differs from germline, possibly due to a read error. The V and J genes are TRBV20-1 and TRBJ1-6, with TRBD1 identical over 7 bases. Germline assignment: CDR1 DFQATT and CDR2 SNEGSKA (reference sequence). There are 16 residues in the CDR3. The CDR3 region is CSARDLGQGENSPLRF. For the CDR3, the DNA is TGCAGTGCTAGAGATCTCGGCCAGGGGGAAAATTCACCCCTCCGCTTT.

V and J are TRBV12-3 or TRBV12-4 and TRBJ1-1; perhaps TRBD1 as D (5 bases). Trimming took off 6 bases at V and 4 bases at J, with 18 bases between the two ends. The CDR3 loop spans 15 amino acids. CDR3 sequence (DNA): TGTGCCAGCAGCCCCAGGCCAGGGCCGAGCACTGAAGCTTTCTTT. Its protein product is CASSPRPGPSTEAFF.

Remarks on this clonotype: One end of the junction fails to match germline, which may point to a read error. The chain links TRBV12-3 or TRBV12-4 to TRBJ1-1; 9 bases line up with TRBD1. CDR3 size: 14 residues. The CDR3 is CPSRPGQGTSEAFF. The CDR3 region has the DNA TGTCCCAGCAGACCGGGACAGGGAACTTCTGAAGCTTTCTTT.

This clonotype has a count of ten or more. The chain recombines TRBV5-1 with TRBJ2-6; the D is unclear. There are 13 residues in the CDR3. Trimming stripped 2 bases from V and 4 bases from J, with 4 bases between. The germline gives CDR1 SGHRS, CDR2 YFSETQ. Here the CDR3 DNA reads TGCGCCAGCAGCTTTGACGGGGCCAACGTCCTGACTTTC. As protein: CASSFDGANVLTF.

This clonotype has just a few counts. This rearrangement joins TRBV6-1 to TRBJ2-3; D may be TRBD2 (5 bases). Germline CDR1 MNHNS, CDR2 SASEGT. The V and J ends lost 7 bases and 4 bases respectively, with 21 bases between them. The CDR3 loop spans 16 amino acids. This CDR3 reads CASTSRRGKGADTQYF. DNA of the CDR3: TGTGCCAGCACCTCCCGCCGGGGTAAGGGAGCAGATACGCAGTATTTT.

About this clonotype: With a much larger clone just one base away, this may be a read error. This chain links TRBV7-2 with TRBJ2-5; perhaps D is TRBD1 or TRBD2 (5 bases each). CDR3 length equals 14 residues. Per germline, CDR1 SGHTA and CDR2 FQGNSA. The ends were cut back, 5 bases at V and 2 bases at J, with 12 bases in the middle. The CDR3 protein is CASSQVRGQETQYF. As DNA, the CDR3 is TGTGCCAGCAGCCAGGTGAGGGGTCAAGAGACCCAGTACTTC.

The rearrangement joins TRBV9 to TRBJ1-2; D is possibly TRBD1 (5 bases). Germline V gene lookup returns CDR1 SGDLS and CDR2 YYNGEE. The CDR3 has 14 amino acids. Trimming removed 6 bases at V and 7 bases at J, with 19 bases between. DNA of the CDR3: TGTGCCAGCACCGACAGACTCCAAGGTCGTGGCTACACCTTC. Residues: CASTDRLQGRGYTF. The full variable domain, completed using reference TRBV9 and TRBJ1-2, is DSGVTQTPKHLITATGQRVTLRCSPRSGDLSVYWYQQSLDQGLQFLIQYYNGEERAKGNILERFSAQQFPDLHSELNLSSLELGDSALYFCASTDRLQGRGYTFGSGTRLTVV.

Regarding this clonotype: A read error may account for a junction end that differs from germline. The chain carries TRBV2 and TRBJ2-2; 10 bases fit TRBD2. This CDR3 has 12 amino acids. CDR1 is SNHLY and CDR2 is FYNNEI in the germline V gene. The CDR3 DNA follows: TGTGCCAGCAGAGCCACTAGCGGGGAGCTGTTCTTT. Protein: CASRATSGELFF.

This clonotype has ten or more counts. The rearrangement joins TRBV15 to TRBJ2-7; 9 bases align to TRBD1. Looked up from germline, CDR1 is LNHNV and CDR2 is YYDKDF (reference sequence). The CDR3 contains 17 residues. The ends lost 3 bases at V and 0 bases at J; junction bases unmatched: 9. The CDR3 loop is CATSSPGTGRFSYEQYF. The CDR3 DNA is TGTGCCACCAGCAGTCCCGGGACAGGGCGGTTCTCCTACGAGCAGTACTTC.

This clonotype has a count of ten or more. Germline is not matched at one junction end, which may reflect a read error. The chain uses TRBV7-9 and TRBJ1-1; D is undetermined. The CDR3 covers 11 residues. From germline, CDR1 is SEHNR and CDR2 FQNEAQ (reference sequence). This CDR3 is CASSLAGRIIF. DNA of the CDR3: TGTGCCAGCAGCTTAGCCGGTAGGATTATTTTT. Together with reference TRBV7-9 and TRBJ1-1, the CDR3 gives the full variable domain: DTGVSQNPRHKITKRGQNVTFRCDPISEHNRLYWYRQTLGQGPEFLTYFQNEAQLEKSRLLSDRFSAERPKGSFSTLEIQRTEQGDSAMYLCASSLAGRIIFGQGTRLTVV.

The chain recombines TRBV6-5 with TRBJ1-4; D is possibly TRBD1 (5 bases). The CDR3 runs 12 residues. CDR1 MNHEY and CDR2 SVGAGI come from the germline V gene. The V end lost 2 bases, the J end lost 17 bases, and 15 bases lay between the germline ends. Here the CDR3 DNA reads TGTGCCAGCAGTTACGACGAGGGGAGATCTTTTTTT. Protein: CASSYDEGRSFF.

The chain links TRBV30 to TRBJ1-2; D gene uncertain. With 6 bases removed from V and 6 bases from J, the gap between germline ends came to 17 bases. This CDR3 spans 13 amino acids. Germline V gene data show CDR1 as GTSNPN and CDR2 as SVGIG (reference sequence). The CDR3 spells CACPEAGRHGYTF. As DNA, the CDR3 is TGTGCCTGCCCGGAGGCCGGGAGGCATGGCTACACCTTC.

This clonotype was recorded a few times. Mismatch with germline at one junction end may stem from a read error. The gene calls are TRBV12-3 or TRBV12-4 and TRBJ2-1; 7 nucleotides match TRBD2. This CDR3 spans 15 amino acids. The DNA for the CDR3 is TGTGCCAGCAAGGAGGGCCTAGGGAGGGGCAATCAGCAGTTCTTC. It codes for CASKEGLGRGNQQFF.

In its sample, this clonotype was seen a few times. This rearrangement joins TRBV11-1 to TRBJ1-4; tentatively, D is TRBD1 (5 bases). The CDR3 totals 15 residues. Trimming removed 2 bases from V and 0 bases from J, with 7 bases in between. Germline values: CDR1 SGHAT, CDR2 FQDESV (reference sequence). The DNA of the CDR3 is TGTGCCAGCAGCTTAATGGGGGCAACTAATGAAAAACTGTTTTTT. This encodes CASSLMGATNEKLFF.

This clonotype came up once. The chain links TRBV2 to TRBJ2-5; D is undetermined. Trimming removed 8 bases from V and 2 bases from J, with 18 bases in between. This CDR3 has 15 residues. Germline-derived CDR1 and CDR2 are SNHLY and FYNNEI. This CDR3 is CASSTHTLSQETQYF. DNA for the CDR3: TGTGCCAGCTCGACACACACCCTATCTCAAGAGACCCAGTACTTC. Based on the CDR3 plus reference TRBV2 and TRBJ2-5, the full variable domain is EPEVTQTPSHQVTQMGQEVILRCVPISNHLYFYWYRQILGQKVEFLVSFYNNEISEKSEIFDDQFSVERPDGSNFTLKIRSTKLEDSAMYFCASSTHTLSQETQYFGPGTRLLVL.

This clonotype appeared many times. V and J are TRBV20-1 and TRBJ1-1; D gene ambiguous. V lost 4 bases, J lost 5 bases, and 14 bases lay in between. Germline CDR1 DFQATT, CDR2 SNEGSKA (reference sequence). The CDR3 sequence is 13 residues long. CDR3 residues: CSAIPPLGTEAFF. The CDR3 bases are TGCAGTGCTATTCCCCCCCTTGGGACTGAAGCTTTCTTT.

The chain has TRBV19 and TRBJ1-6; D is unclear. With 9 bases removed from V and 5 bases from J, the gap between germline ends came to 14 bases. Germline V lookup: CDR1 LNHDA, CDR2 SQIVND (reference sequence). The CDR3 spans 14 residues. CDR3: CASTWDPNNSPLHF. The CDR3, as DNA: TGTGCCAGCACGTGGGATCCGAATAATTCACCCCTCCACTTT.

As concerns this clonotype: Since a much larger clone is just one base distant, this may be a read error. The V gene is TRBV20-1, the J gene TRBJ1-4; D is uncertain. Germline CDR1 DFQATT, CDR2 SNEGSKA (reference sequence). The CDR3 runs 12 residues. The V end lost 1 base, the J end lost 5 bases, and 5 bases lay between the germline ends. CDR3 residues: CSARGRNEKLFF. Written as DNA, the CDR3 is TGCAGTGCTAGAGGCAGGAATGAAAAACTGTTTTTT.

To note about this clonotype: Because it lacks the conserved phenylalanine or tryptophan at the end, this CDR3 is likely a read error. The genes are TRBV11-2 and TRBJ1-1; D might be TRBD1 (6 bases). V was cut by 3 bases and J by 1 base, with 12 bases left in between. This CDR3 region has 15 residues. Germline CDR1 reads SGHAT; CDR2 reads FQNNGV. The CDR3 protein is CASSFRSGQNTEAFL. DNA for the CDR3: TGTGCCAGCAGCTTTAGATCGGGACAGAACACTGAAGCTTTCCTT.

To note about this clonotype: A much larger clone is a single base away; this may be a read error. The gene calls are TRBV10-2 and TRBJ2-2, with D possibly being TRBD1 or TRBD2 (5 bases each). The CDR3 runs to 15 residues. Germline loops: CDR1 WSHSY, CDR2 SAAADI. V was shortened by 4 bases and J by 6 bases, with 15 bases between the two germline ends. Here the CDR3 reads CASSVTTGDAGELFF. CDR3 nucleotides: TGCGCCAGCAGTGTGACGACCGGGGACGCCGGGGAGCTGTTTTTT.

The sample holds many counts of this clonotype. The genes are TRBV7-9 and TRBJ1-2; D is unresolved. The V end lost 8 bases, the J end lost 2 bases, and 21 bases lay between the germline ends. Germline CDR1 reads SEHNR; CDR2 reads FQNEAQ (reference sequence). This CDR3 is 16 amino acids long. The CDR3 nucleotides are TGTGCCAGCCGCCCGACATTTGGATTAGTCAACTATGGCTACACCTTC. This encodes CASRPTFGLVNYGYTF.

This sequence joins TRBV4-1 and TRBJ1-1, with D hard to call. CDR1 and CDR2 from the germline V gene are MGHRA and YSYEKL. The length of the CDR3 is 11 residues. V lost 2 bases, J lost 4 bases, and 2 bases lay in between. The CDR3 sequence is CASSQSTEAFF. Written as DNA, the CDR3 is TGCGCCAGCAGCCAATCCACTGAAGCTTTCTTT.

For this clonotype: A much larger clone differs by one base, so this may be a read error. V and J are TRBV7-8 and TRBJ1-2, with D hard to call. Germline V gene lookup returns CDR1 SGHVS and CDR2 FQNEAQ. This CDR3 is 15 amino acids long. Trimming shortened V by 1 base and J by 2 bases, and 11 bases separated the two germline ends. The CDR3 loop reads CASSLGVSGNYGYTF. In DNA form, the CDR3 reads TGTGCCAGCAGCTTAGGGGTCTCTGGCAACTATGGCTACACCTTC.